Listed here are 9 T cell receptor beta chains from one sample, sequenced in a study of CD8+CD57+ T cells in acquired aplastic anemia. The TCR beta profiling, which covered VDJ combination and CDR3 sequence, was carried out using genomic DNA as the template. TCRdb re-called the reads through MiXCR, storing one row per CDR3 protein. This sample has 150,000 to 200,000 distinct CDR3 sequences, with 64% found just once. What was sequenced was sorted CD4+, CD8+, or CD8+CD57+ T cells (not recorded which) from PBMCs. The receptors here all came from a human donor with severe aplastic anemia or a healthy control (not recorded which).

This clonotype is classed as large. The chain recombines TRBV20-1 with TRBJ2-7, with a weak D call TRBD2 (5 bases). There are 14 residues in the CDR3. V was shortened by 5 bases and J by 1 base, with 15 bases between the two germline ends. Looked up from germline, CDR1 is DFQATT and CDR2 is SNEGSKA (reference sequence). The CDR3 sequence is CSAWGDGISYEQYF. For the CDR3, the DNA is TGCAGTGCTTGGGGAGATGGAATATCCTACGAGCAGTACTTC.

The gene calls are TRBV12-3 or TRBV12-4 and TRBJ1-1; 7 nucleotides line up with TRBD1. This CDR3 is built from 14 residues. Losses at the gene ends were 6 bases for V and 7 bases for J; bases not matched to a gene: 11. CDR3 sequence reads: CASRSRTGNYEAFF. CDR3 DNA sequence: TGTGCCAGCAGGTCCCGGACAGGCAATTATGAAGCTTTCTTT.

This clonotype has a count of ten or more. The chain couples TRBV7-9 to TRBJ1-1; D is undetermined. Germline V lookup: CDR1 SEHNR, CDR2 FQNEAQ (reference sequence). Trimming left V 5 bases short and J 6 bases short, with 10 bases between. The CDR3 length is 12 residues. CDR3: CASSGQRSEAFF. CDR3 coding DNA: TGTGCCAGCAGCGGTCAGAGGTCTGAAGCTTTCTTT.

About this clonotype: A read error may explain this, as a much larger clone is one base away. The CDR3 DNA sequence: TGTGCCAGCAGTTGTGAGGGGCCTGAAGCTTTCTTT. This codes for CASSCEGPEAFF. The chain employs TRBV6-2 or TRBV6-3 and TRBJ1-1; the D gene is possibly TRBD1 (5 bases). V lost 4 bases, J lost 6 bases, and 9 bases lay in between. CDR1 and CDR2 (germline): MNHEY, SVGEGT. The CDR3 is made up of 12 amino acids.

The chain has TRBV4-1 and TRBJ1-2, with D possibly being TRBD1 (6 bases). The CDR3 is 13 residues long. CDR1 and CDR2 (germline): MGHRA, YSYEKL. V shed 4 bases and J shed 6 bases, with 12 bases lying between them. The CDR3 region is CASSLQGNDGYTF. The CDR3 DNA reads TGCGCCAGCAGCCTACAGGGAAATGATGGCTACACCTTC.

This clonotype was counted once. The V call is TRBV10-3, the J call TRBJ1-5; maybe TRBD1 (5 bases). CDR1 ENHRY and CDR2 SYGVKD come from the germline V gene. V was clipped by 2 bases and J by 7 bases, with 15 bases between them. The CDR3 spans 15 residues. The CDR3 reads CAISEGGVELQPQHF. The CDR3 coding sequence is TGTGCCATCAGTGAGGGGGGGGTAGAATTACAGCCCCAGCATTTT.

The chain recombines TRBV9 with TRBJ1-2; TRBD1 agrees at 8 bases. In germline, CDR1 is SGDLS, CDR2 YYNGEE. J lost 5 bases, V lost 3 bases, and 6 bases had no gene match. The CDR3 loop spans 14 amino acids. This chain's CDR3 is CASSGWTGTYGYTF. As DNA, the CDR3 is TGTGCCAGCAGCGGATGGACAGGGACGTATGGCTACACCTTC.

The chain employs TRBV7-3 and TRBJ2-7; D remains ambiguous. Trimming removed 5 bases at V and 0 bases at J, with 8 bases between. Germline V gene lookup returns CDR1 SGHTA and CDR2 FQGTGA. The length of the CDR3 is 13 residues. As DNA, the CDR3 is TGTGCCAGCAGCATGGACGTCTCCTACGAGCAGTACTTC. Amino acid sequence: CASSMDVSYEQYF.

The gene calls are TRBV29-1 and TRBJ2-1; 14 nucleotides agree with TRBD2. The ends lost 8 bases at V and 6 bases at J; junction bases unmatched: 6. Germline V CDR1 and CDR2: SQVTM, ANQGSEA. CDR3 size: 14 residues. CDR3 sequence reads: CSFRTSGGSNEQFF. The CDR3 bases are TGCAGCTTCCGGACTAGCGGGGGGAGCAATGAGCAGTTCTTC.